The 15 T cell receptor beta chains given below trace back to one sample, sequenced in a study of control samples from healthy donors and cancer patients. Repertoires were generated with immunoSEQ multiplex PCR, while TCRdb's copy carries only in-frame clones and drops some. There are about 150,000 clones in the sample; about 93% occur only once, and around 2.2% lies in the top ten. Material: blood. These receptors originate from a man in his forties or fifties in good health.

In its sample, this clone was seen once. The chain recombines TRBV10-3 with TRBJ1-5; perhaps TRBD1 as D (6 bases). Germline values: CDR1 ENHRY, CDR2 SYGVKD. V was pared by 6 bases and J by 3 bases, with 9 bases between. The CDR3 sequence is 13 residues long. CDR3 DNA: TGTGCCATCAGCTACAGGGACAATCAGCCCCAGCATTTT. Its translation: CAISYRDNQPQHF.

The V gene is TRBV19, the J gene TRBJ1-5, with TRBD1 as a possible D gene (5 bases). Germline V gives CDR1 LNHDA, CDR2 SQIVND (reference sequence). The CDR3 covers 15 residues. Trimming pared 8 bases from V and 5 bases from J, leaving 19 bases between. CDR3 region: CASDDSRNPYQPQHF. The CDR3 nucleotides read TGTGCCAGTGACGACAGCCGAAACCCCTATCAGCCCCAGCATTTT.

The CDR3 DNA is TGTGCCAGCAGTGACGCGGGACCGACAGATACGCAGTATTTT. As protein: CASSDAGPTDTQYF. The chain combines TRBV6-4 with TRBJ2-3; a possible D gene is TRBD2 (6 bases). Trimming left V 2 bases short and J 3 bases short, with 9 bases between. CDR3 length equals 14 residues. In germline, CDR1 is MRHNA, CDR2 SNTAGT.

This chain links TRBV7-3 with TRBJ2-3; 15 bases line up with TRBD2. V shed 5 bases, J shed 2 bases, and the junction held 11 bases outside the gene matches. CDR1 and CDR2 from the germline V gene are SGHTA and FQGTGA. The CDR3 spans 19 residues. The DNA of the CDR3 is TGTGCCAGCAGCCCCACAGGGACTAGCGGGAGGACCTACACAGATACGCAGTATTTT. Protein sequence: CASSPTGTSGRTYTDTQYF.

The V call is TRBV28, the J call TRBJ2-3; TRBD2 might be the D (6 bases). The germline V and J ends were trimmed by 8 bases and 5 bases, with 17 bases remaining between them. The CDR3 consists of 14 residues. Germline CDR1 MDHEN, CDR2 SYDVKM. DNA of the CDR3: TGTGCCAGCGGGGGGTCGAGGCAGGTAGATACGCAGTATTTT. Translating it yields CASGGSRQVDTQYF.

This clone was detected once. The chain links TRBV19 to TRBJ2-1; 8 nucleotides match TRBD2. Per germline, CDR1 LNHDA and CDR2 SQIVND (reference sequence). V shed 2 bases and J 3 bases; nucleotides not matched to a gene: 3. The CDR3 runs 15 residues. CDR3 region: CASSITGRGYNEQFF. As DNA, the CDR3 is TGTGCCAGTAGTATAACCGGGAGGGGCTACAATGAGCAGTTCTTC.

This chain joins TRBV18 and TRBJ2-1; 7 bases match TRBD1. CDR1 and CDR2 (germline): KGHSH, LQKENI. Trimming cost V 0 bases and J 3 bases; bases outside gene matches: 2. This CDR3 is built from 15 residues. The CDR3 DNA is TGTGCCAGCTCACCACCGCGACAGGGCTACAATGAGCAGTTCTTC. The encoded protein is CASSPPRQGYNEQFF.

V is TRBV9 and J is TRBJ2-7, with 8 bases that match TRBD2. Germline CDR1 SGDLS, CDR2 YYNGEE. The CDR3 totals 15 residues. Trimming took 2 bases from V and 1 from J; bases not matched to a gene: 5. Here the CDR3 reads CASSVGLAASYEQYF. The DNA for the CDR3 is TGTGCCAGCAGCGTCGGACTAGCAGCATCCTACGAGCAGTACTTC.

V is TRBV11-2 and J is TRBJ2-5, with 13 bases fitting TRBD2. The length of the CDR3 is 15 residues. J gave up 2 bases and V 4 bases, and 1 base lay outside the gene matches. The germline V gene has CDR1 SGHAT and CDR2 FQNNGV. This CDR3 is CASSSTSGRQETQYF. CDR3 DNA: TGTGCCAGCAGCTCGACTAGCGGGAGGCAAGAGACCCAGTACTTC. The whole variable domain, filled in from reference TRBV11-2 and TRBJ2-5, reads EAGVAQSPRYKIIEKRQSVAFWCNPISGHATLYWYQQILGQGPKLLIQFQNNGVVDDSQLPKDRFSAERLKGVDSTLKIQPAKLEDSAVYLCASSSTSGRQETQYFGPGTRLLVL.

V is TRBV6-4 and J is TRBJ1-5; unclear D gene. CDR3 length: 10 residues. Trimming took off 4 bases at V and 6 bases at J, with 1 base between the two ends. CDR1 and CDR2 (germline): MRHNA, SNTAGT. CDR3 sequence: CASSVQPQHF. The CDR3 DNA sequence: TGTGCCAGCAGTGTTCAGCCCCAGCATTTT.

This chain links TRBV3-1 (or the pseudogene TRBV3-2) with TRBJ1-1, with no clear D. Between the trimmed V and J ends, which lost 4 bases and 12 bases, there was a span of 18 bases. The CDR3 sequence is 13 residues long. The germline V gene has CDR1 LGHDT and CDR2 YNNKEL (reference sequence). The CDR3 DNA reads TGTGCCAGCAGCCCCGGGGAGGACGGTAGACCTTTCTTT. The encoded protein is CASSPGEDGRPFF.

The chain has TRBV19 and TRBJ2-7; D unresolved. The CDR3 totals 13 residues. Deletions cut 8 bases from V and 5 bases from J, with 16 bases between. CDR1 is LNHDA, CDR2 SQIVND, per germline (reference sequence). Here the CDR3 DNA reads TGTGCCAGTGGTAAACACCCGTGGGACGAGCAGTACTTC. It is translated as CASGKHPWDEQYF. Combining the CDR3 with reference TRBV19 and TRBJ2-7 gives the whole variable domain DGGITQSPKYLFRKEGQNVTLSCEQNLNHDAMYWYRQDPGQGLRLIYYSQIVNDFQKGDIAEGYSVSREKKESFPLTVTSAQKNPTAFYLCASGKHPWDEQYFGPGTRLTVT.

This rearrangement joins TRBV5-1 to TRBJ2-2; D not resolved. V lost 1 base to trimming and J lost 5 bases, with 6 bases between them. Germline-derived CDR1 and CDR2 are SGHRS and YFSETQ. The CDR3 is 13 residues long. CDR3 DNA: TGCGCCAGCAGCTTGTCCGGGACCGGGGAGCTGTTTTTT. It translates to CASSLSGTGELFF.

The chain uses TRBV19 and TRBJ2-7; a weak D match, TRBD2 (6 bases). The CDR3 loop spans 15 amino acids. Between the trimmed V and J ends, which lost 3 bases and 2 bases, there was a span of 14 bases. Germline loops: CDR1 LNHDA, CDR2 SQIVND (reference sequence). The CDR3 DNA reads TGTGCCAGTAGTATGTTACCCGGGGGAACCTACGAGCAGTACTTC. Its protein is CASSMLPGGTYEQYF.

The chain couples TRBV9 to TRBJ1-1, with 7 positions matching TRBD1. Germline V gene lookup returns CDR1 SGDLS and CDR2 YYNGEE. The CDR3 totals 14 residues. With V trimmed by 6 bases and J by 4 bases, 9 bases remained unmatched. The CDR3 here is CASTRRGGGTEAFF. Here the CDR3 DNA reads TGTGCCAGCACCCGTAGAGGGGGCGGCACTGAAGCTTTCTTT.